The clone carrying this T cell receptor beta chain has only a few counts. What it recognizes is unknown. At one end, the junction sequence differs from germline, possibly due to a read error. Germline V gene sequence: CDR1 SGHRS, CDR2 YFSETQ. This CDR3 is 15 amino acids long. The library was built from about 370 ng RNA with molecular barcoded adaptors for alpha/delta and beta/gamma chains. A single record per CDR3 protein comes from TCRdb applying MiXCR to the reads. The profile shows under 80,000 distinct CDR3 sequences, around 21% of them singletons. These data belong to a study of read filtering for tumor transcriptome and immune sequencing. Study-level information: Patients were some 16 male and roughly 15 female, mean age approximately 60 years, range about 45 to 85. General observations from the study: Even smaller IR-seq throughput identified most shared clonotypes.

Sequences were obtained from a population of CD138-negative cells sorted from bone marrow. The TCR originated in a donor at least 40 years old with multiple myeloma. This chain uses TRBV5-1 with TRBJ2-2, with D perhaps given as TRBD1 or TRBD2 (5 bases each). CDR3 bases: TGCGTCAGCAGCTTAAGGGGACGGAACACCGGGGAGCTGTTTTTT. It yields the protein CVSSLRGRNTGELFF. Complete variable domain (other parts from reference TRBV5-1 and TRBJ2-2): KAGVTQTPRYLIKTRGQQVTLSCSPISGHRSVSWYQQTPGQGLQFLFEYFSETQRNKGNFPGRFSGRQFSNSRSEMNVSTLELGDSALYLCVSSLRGRNTGELFFGEGSRLTVL.